The clone carrying this T cell receptor beta chain was observed many times. Its antigen is undetermined. This sample stems from a study of T cells after yellow fever vaccination. Study at large: SMART-Seq v4 Ultra Low Input served to prepare low-cell-number fractions.

They built TCR cDNA with 5'RACE template switching, a step that put in a universal primer site and UMIs. TCRdb reanalysed the 5' RACE reads using MiXCR and keeps one entry per CDR3 protein. The sample shows 500,000 to 700,000 distinct CDR3 sequences, 19% of them seen only once. J was trimmed by 4 bases and V by 5 bases; bases with no gene match: 10. The CDR3 length is 15 residues. Germline lookup yields CDR1 SQVTM and CDR2 ANQGSEA. Study observations and caveats: Sorted repertoires could include abundant contaminating clonotypes from bulk cells. Subsequent to the booster, the majority of primary-vaccination clones reappeared (96% CD4, roughly 90% CD8).

The chain combines TRBV29-1 with TRBJ2-5; 10 bases fit TRBD2. The TCR originated in a man aged 25 to 45 who received the YFV17D yellow fever vaccine. Here the sequenced sample was PBMCs, taken 15 days after the yellow fever booster vaccination. In DNA, the CDR3 is TGCAGCGTTAAACCCCTAGCGGGAGCGAGAGAGACCCAGTACTTC. Its translation is CSVKPLAGARETQYF.